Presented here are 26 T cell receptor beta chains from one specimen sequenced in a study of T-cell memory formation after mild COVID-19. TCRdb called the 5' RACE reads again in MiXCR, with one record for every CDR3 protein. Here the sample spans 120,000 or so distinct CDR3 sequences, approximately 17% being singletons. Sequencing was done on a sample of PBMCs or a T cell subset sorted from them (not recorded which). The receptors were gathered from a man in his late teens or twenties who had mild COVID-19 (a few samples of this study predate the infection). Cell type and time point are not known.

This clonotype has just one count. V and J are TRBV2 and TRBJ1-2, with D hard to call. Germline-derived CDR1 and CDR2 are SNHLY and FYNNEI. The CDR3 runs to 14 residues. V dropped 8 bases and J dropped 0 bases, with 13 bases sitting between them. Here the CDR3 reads CASVESSSNYGYTF. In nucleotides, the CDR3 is TGTGCCAGCGTGGAATCGTCTTCTAACTATGGCTACACCTTC.

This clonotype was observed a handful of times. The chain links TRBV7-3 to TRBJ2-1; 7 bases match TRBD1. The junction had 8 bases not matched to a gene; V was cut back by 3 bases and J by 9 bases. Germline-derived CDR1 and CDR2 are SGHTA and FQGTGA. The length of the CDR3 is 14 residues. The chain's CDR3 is CASSFGTASTEQFF. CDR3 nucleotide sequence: TGTGCCAGCAGCTTCGGGACAGCCAGTACTGAGCAGTTCTTC.

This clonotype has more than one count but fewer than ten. The CDR3 DNA reads TGTGCCAGCACCCGAGGAGGGACAGCCAAAAACATTCAGTACTTC. Translating it yields CASTRGGTAKNIQYF. The chain carries TRBV7-2 and TRBJ2-4; D might be TRBD2 (6 bases). CDR1 SGHTA and CDR2 FQGNSA come from the germline V gene. Trimming stripped 7 bases from V and 0 bases from J, with 13 bases between. The CDR3 loop spans 15 amino acids. The whole variable domain, filled in from reference TRBV7-2 and TRBJ2-4, reads GAGVSQSPSNKVTEKGKDVELRCDPISGHTALYWYRQSLGQGLEFLIYFQGNSAPDKSGLPSDRFSAERTGGSVSTLTIQRTQQEDSAVYLCASTRGGTAKNIQYFGAGTRLSVL.

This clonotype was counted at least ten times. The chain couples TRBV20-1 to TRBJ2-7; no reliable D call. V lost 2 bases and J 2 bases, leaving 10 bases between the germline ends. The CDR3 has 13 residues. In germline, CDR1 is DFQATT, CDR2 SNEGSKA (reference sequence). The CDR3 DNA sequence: TGCAGTGCTAGACCAGGAAGTCCCTACGAGCAGTACGTC. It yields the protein CSARPGSPYEQYV.

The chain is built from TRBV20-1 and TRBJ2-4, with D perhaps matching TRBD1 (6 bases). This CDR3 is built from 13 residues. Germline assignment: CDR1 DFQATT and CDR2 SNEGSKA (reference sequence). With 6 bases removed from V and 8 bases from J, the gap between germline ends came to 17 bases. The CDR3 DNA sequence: TGCAGTGCCCCAAACGGCAGGGGTCACATTCAGTACTTC. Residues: CSAPNGRGHIQYF.

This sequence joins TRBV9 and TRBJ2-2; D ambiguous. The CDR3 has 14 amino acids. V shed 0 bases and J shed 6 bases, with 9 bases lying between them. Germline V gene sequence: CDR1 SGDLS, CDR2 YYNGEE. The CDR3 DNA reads TGTGCCAGCAGCGTAGGCAGGCTGGCCGGGGAGCTGTTTTTT. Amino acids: CASSVGRLAGELFF.

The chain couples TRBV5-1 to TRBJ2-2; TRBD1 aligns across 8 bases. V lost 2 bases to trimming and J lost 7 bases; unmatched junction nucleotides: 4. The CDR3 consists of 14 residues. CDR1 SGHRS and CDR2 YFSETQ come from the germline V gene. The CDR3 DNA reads TGCGCCAGCAGCTTTCAGGGGGCGAGCGGGGAGCTGTTTTTT. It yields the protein CASSFQGASGELFF. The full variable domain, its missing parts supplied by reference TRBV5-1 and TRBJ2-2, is KAGVTQTPRYLIKTRGQQVTLSCSPISGHRSVSWYQQTPGQGLQFLFEYFSETQRNKGNFPGRFSGRQFSNSRSEMNVSTLELGDSALYLCASSFQGASGELFFGEGSRLTVL.

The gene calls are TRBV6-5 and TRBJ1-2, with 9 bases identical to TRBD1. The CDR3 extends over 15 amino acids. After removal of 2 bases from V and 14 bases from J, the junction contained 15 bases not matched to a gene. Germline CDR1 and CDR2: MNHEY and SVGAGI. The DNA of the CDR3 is TGTGCCAGCAGTTACCGACCAACAGGGGGCTCCGGGCGGACCTTC. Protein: CASSYRPTGGSGRTF.

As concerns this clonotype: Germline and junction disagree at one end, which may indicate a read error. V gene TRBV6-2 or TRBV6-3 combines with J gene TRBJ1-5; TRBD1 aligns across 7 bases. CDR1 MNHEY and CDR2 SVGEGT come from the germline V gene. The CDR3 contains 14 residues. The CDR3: CASSYWDSSQPQHF. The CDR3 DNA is TGTGCCAGCAGTTACTGGGACAGCAGTCAGCCCCAGCATTTT.

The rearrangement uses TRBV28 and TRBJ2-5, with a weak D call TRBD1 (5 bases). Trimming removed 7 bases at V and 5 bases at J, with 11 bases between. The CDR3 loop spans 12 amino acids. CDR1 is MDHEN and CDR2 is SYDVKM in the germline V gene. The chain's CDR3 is CASTRAGETQYF. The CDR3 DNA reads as TGTGCCAGCACCAGGGCTGGCGAGACCCAGTACTTC.

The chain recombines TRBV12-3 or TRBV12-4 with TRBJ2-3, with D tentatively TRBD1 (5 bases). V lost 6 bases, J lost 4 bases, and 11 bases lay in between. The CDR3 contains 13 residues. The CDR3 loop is CASRRGRADTQYF. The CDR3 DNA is TGTGCCAGCAGAAGGGGTAGAGCAGATACGCAGTATTTT.

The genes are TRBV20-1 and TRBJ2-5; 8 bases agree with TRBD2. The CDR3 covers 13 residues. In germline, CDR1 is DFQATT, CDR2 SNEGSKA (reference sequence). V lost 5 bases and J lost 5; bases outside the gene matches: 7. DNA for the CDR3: TGCAGTGCTGGGGAGCGGGGGACGGAGACCCAGTACTTC. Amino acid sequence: CSAGERGTETQYF.

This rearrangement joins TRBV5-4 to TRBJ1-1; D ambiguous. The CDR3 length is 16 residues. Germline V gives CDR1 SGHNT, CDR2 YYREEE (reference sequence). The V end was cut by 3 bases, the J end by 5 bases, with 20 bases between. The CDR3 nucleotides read TGTGCCAGCAGCTCCGAAATTGATGCTGGCGAGACTGAAGCTTTCTTT. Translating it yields CASSSEIDAGETEAFF.

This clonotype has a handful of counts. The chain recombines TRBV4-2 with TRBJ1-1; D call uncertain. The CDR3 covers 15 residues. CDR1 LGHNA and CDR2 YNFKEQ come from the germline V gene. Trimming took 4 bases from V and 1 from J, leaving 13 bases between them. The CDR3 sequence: CASSPASPRNTEAFF. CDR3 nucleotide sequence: TGTGCCAGCAGCCCTGCCTCTCCTAGGAACACTGAAGCTTTCTTT.

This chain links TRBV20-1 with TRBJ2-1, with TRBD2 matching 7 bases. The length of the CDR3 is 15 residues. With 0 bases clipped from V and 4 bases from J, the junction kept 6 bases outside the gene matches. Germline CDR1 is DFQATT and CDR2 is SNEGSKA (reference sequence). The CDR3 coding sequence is TGCAGTGCTAGAGATTCTAGCGGAGCATACAATGAGCAGTTCTTC. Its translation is CSARDSSGAYNEQFF.

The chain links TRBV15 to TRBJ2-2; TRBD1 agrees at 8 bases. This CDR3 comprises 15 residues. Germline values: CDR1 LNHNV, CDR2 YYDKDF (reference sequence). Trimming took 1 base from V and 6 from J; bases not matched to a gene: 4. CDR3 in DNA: TGTGCCACCAGCAGAGTGACAGGGGTGTCCGGGGAGCTGTTTTTT. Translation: CATSRVTGVSGELFF. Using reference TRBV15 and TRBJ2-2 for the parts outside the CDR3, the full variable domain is DAMVIQNPRYQVTQFGKPVTLSCSQTLNHNVMYWYQQKSSQAPKLLFHYYDKDFNNEADTPDNFQSRRPNTSFCFLDIRSPGLGDTAMYLCATSRVTGVSGELFFGEGSRLTVL.

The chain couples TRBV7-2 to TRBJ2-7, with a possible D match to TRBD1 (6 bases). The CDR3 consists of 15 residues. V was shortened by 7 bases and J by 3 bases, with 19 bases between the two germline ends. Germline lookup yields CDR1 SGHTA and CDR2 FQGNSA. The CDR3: CASKLSRGSLYEQYF. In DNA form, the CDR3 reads TGTGCCAGCAAGCTTAGCAGGGGATCCCTCTACGAGCAGTACTTC.

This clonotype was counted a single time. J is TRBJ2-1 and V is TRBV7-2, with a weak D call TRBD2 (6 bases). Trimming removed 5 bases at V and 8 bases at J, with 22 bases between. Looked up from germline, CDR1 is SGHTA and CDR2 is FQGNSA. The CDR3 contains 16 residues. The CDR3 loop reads CASSPGWRGLGDEQFF. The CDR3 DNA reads TGTGCCAGCAGCCCAGGATGGCGGGGCCTCGGAGATGAGCAGTTCTTC.

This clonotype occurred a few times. The CDR3 DNA sequence: TGTGCCACCAGCTGGGACAGAAACACTGAAGCTTTCTTT. It translates to CATSWDRNTEAFF. This sequence joins TRBV15 and TRBJ1-1, with 7 bases fitting TRBD1. This CDR3 contains 13 residues. Germline-derived CDR1 and CDR2 are LNHNV and YYDKDF (reference sequence). The J segment lost 2 bases and the V segment lost 5 bases, leaving 2 bases of the junction unmatched.

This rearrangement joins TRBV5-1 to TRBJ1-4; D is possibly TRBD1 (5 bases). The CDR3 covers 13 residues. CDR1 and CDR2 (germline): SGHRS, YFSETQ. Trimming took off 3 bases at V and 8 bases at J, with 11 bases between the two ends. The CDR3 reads CASSSGLREKLFF. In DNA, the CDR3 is TGCGCCAGCAGCTCGGGACTTCGGGAAAAACTGTTTTTT.

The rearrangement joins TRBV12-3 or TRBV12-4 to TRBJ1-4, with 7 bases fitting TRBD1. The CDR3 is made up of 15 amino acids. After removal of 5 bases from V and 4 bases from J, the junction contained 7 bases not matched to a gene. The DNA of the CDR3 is TGTGCCAGCAGTACAGGGGCCGCGAGTAATGAAAAACTGTTTTTT. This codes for CASSTGAASNEKLFF.

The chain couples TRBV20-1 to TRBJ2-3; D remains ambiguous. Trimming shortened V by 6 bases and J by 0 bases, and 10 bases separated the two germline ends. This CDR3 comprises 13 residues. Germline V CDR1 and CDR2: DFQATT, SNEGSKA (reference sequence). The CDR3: CSAQLGSTDTQYF. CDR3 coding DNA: TGCAGTGCGCAACTGGGTAGCACAGATACGCAGTATTTT.

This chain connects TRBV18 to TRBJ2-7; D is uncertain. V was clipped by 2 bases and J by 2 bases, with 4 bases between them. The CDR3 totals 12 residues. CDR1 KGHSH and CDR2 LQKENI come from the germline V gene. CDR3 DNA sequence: TGTGCCAGCTCACCAGGGACCTACGAGCAGTACTTC. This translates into CASSPGTYEQYF.

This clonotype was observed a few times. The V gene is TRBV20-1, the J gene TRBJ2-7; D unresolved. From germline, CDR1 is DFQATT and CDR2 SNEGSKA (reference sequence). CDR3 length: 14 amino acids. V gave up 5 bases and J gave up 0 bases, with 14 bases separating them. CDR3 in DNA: TGCAGTGCTCTGAGAGGTTTTAGCTCCTACGAGCAGTACTTC. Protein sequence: CSALRGFSSYEQYF.

The CDR3 DNA reads as TGTGCCAGCAGCACCGGGGGGTCCGGGGCCAACGTCCTGACTTTC. It translates to CASSTGGSGANVLTF. This sequence joins TRBV5-5 and TRBJ2-6; 7 nucleotides agree with TRBD2. The CDR3 is made up of 15 amino acids. Germline-derived CDR1 and CDR2 are SGHKS and YYEKEE (reference sequence). The V and J ends lost 4 bases and 4 bases, in that order; junction bases with no gene match: 5.

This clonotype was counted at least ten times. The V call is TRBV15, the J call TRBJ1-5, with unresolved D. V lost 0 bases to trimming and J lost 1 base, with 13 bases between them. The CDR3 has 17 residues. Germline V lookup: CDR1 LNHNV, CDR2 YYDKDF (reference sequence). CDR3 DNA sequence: TGTGCCACCAGCAGAGATGTGGCAGGACCAAGCAATCAGCCCCAGCATTTT. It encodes CATSRDVAGPSNQPQHF.